Reported below is one TCR beta chain. Per the study methods: Amplified reference gene primers provided the basis for estimating nucleated cell counts. TCRdb's table, derived via immunoSEQ multiplex PCR, lists solely in-frame clones and lacks some. V and J calls plus clone size are reproduced from that table; the DNA served to infer D and trimming. The sample yields about 310,000 clones, about nine tenths seen once. Patients of the Seattle cohort, enrolled during active infection, were followed longitudinally. This entry comes from a study of blood T cell repertoires in COVID-19. As for the study in general: Acute-phase and convalescent COVID-19 samples originated in the United States, Italy and Spain. T cells, B-cell-depleted T cells, or PBMCs provided the cDNA or gDNA that served as material.

Germline CDR1 SGHDN, CDR2 FVKESK. The CDR3 is 15 residues long. V lost 0 bases and J 4 bases, leaving 9 bases between the germline ends. Source material: peripheral blood. The chain uses TRBV14 and TRBJ1-4; tentatively, D is TRBD1 (5 bases). The TCR originated in a woman younger than 45 with COVID-19, enrolled during active disease. This chain's CDR3 is CASSQEPGLNEKLFF. The CDR3, as DNA: TGTGCCAGCAGCCAAGAACCGGGACTTAATGAAAAACTGTTTTTT.